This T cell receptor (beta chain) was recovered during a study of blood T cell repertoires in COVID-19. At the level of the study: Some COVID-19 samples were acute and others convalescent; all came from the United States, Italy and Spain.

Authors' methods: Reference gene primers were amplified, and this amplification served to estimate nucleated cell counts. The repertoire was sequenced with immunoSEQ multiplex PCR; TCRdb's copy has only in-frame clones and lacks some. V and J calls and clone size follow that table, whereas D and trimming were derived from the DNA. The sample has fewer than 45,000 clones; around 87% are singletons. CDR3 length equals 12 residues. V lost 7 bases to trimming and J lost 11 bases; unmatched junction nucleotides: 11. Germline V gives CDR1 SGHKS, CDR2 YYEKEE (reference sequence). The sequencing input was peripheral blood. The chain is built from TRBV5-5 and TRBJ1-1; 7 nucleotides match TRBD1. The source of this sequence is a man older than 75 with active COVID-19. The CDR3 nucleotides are TGTGCCAGCCGCCGGGACAGTTTTTCGGCTTTCTTT. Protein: CASRRDSFSAFF.